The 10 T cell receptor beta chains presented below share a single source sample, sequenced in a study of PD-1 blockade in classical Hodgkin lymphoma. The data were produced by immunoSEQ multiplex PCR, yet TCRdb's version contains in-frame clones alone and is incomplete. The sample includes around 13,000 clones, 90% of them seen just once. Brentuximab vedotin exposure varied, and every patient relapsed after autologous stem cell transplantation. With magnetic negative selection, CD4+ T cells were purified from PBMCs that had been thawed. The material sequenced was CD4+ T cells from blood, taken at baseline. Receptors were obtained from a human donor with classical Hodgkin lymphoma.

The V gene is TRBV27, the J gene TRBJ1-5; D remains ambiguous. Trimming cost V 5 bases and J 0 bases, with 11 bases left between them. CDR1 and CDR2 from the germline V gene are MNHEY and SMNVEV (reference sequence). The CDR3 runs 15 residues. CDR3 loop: CASSLHKNSNQPQHF. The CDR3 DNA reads TGTGCCAGCAGTCTCCACAAGAATAGCAATCAGCCCCAGCATTTT.

This CDR3 reads CASSSLYRQGNQPQHF. CDR3 in DNA: TGTGCCAGCAGTTCTCTCTACAGACAGGGGAATCAGCCCCAGCATTTT. The V gene is TRBV28, the J gene TRBJ1-5, with 8 nucleotides matching TRBD1. Germline CDR1 MDHEN, CDR2 SYDVKM. The CDR3 extends over 16 amino acids. The J segment lost 4 bases and the V segment lost 4 bases, leaving 9 bases of the junction unmatched.

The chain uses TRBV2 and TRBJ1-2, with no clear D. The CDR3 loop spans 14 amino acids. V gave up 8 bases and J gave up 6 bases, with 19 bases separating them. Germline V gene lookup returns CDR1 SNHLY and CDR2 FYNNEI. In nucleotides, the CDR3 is TGTGCCAGCTCTTTAAGAGGGTTTGATGATGGCTACACCTTC. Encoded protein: CASSLRGFDDGYTF.

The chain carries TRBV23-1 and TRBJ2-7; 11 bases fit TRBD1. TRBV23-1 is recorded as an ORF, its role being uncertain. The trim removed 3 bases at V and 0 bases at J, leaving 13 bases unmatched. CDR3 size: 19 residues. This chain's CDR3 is CASSHTLFPDRGRSYEQYF. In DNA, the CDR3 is TGCGCCAGCAGTCATACTCTTTTCCCGGACAGGGGGCGCTCCTACGAGCAGTACTTC.

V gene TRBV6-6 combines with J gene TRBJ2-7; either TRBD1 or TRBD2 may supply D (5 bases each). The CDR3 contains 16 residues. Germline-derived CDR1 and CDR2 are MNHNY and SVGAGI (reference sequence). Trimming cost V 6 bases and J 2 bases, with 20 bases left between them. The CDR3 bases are TGTGCCAGCAGGAAACCTCTCCGGGACGGGGCCTACGAGCAGTACTTC. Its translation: CASRKPLRDGAYEQYF.

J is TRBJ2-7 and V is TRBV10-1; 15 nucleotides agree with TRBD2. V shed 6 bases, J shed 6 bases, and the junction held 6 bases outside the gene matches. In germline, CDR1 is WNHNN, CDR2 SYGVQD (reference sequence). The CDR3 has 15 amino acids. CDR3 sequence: CASSGLAGGLGEQYF. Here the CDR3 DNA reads TGCGCCAGCAGCGGACTAGCGGGGGGGCTGGGCGAGCAGTACTTC.

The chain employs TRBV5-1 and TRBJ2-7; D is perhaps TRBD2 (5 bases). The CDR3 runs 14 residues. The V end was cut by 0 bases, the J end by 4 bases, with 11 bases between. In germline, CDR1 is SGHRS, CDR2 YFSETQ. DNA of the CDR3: TGCGCCAGCAGCTTGGCTGGGAGTGGATACGAGCAGTACTTC. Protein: CASSLAGSGYEQYF.

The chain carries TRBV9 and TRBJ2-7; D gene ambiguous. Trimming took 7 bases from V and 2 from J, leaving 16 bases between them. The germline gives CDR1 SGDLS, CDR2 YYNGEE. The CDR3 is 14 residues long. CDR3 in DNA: TGTGCCAGCTCCGGTGGCAGTCCCCCCTACGAGCAGTACTTC. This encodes CASSGGSPPYEQYF. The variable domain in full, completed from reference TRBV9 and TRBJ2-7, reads DSGVTQTPKHLITATGQRVTLRCSPRSGDLSVYWYQQSLDQGLQFLIQYYNGEERAKGNILERFSAQQFPDLHSELNLSSLELGDSALYFCASSGGSPPYEQYFGPGTRLTVT.

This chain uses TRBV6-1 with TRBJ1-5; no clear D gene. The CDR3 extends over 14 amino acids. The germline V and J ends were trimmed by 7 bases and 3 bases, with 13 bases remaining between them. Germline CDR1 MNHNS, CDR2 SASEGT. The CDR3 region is CASNSIPYNQPQHF. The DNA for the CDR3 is TGTGCCAGCAATTCCATCCCATACAATCAGCCCCAGCATTTT.

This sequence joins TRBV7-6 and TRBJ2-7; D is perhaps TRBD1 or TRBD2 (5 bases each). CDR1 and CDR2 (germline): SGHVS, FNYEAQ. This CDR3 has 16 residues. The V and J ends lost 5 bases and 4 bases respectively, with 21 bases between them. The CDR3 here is CASSPRTAGALYEQYF. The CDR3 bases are TGTGCCAGCAGCCCCCGTACGGCCGGGGCTTTGTACGAGCAGTACTTC.